The 11 T cell receptor beta chains in this list originate from one sample, sequenced in a study of T cell clonotyping in hematopoietic cell transplantation. Produced via immunoSEQ multiplex PCR; TCRdb's table is partial and in-frame only. This table holds about 13,000 clones, over 70% found once. The time point denotes: recipient sample about 28 days before transplant, after cytoreduction. This specimen consisted of peripheral blood mononuclear cells, obtained before stem cell transplant. The receptors were gathered from a man aged 55 to 70 with acute myeloid leukemia. Some clones in this sample may be carry-over from other donors' samples.

As concerns this clone: Its ends do not fully match the called genes, so a read error is possible. This chain links TRBV7-7 with TRBJ2-2; D is tentatively TRBD1 or TRBD2 (5 bases each). The CDR3 consists of 15 residues. Germline V lookup: CDR1 SSHAT, CDR2 FNYEAQ (reference sequence). CDR3 sequence: CASSTGTPNTGELFF. The CDR3 bases are TGTGCTAGCAGTACCGGGACCCCGAACACCGGGGAGCTGTTTTTT.

A few counts support this clone. V is TRBV11-2 and J is TRBJ1-2; no firm D call. The CDR3 totals 12 residues. Per germline, CDR1 SGHAT and CDR2 FQNNGV. V lost 3 bases to trimming and J lost 3 bases, with 5 bases between them. This CDR3 is CASSFGDYGYTF. CDR3 DNA sequence: TGTGCCAGCAGCTTTGGGGACTATGGCTACACCTTC.

This chain joins TRBV11-2 and TRBJ1-6; D remains unclear. Germline V gene data show CDR1 as SGHAT and CDR2 as FQNNGV. The CDR3 is 12 residues long. V gave up 2 bases and J gave up 9 bases, with 5 bases separating them. For the CDR3, the DNA is TGTGCCAGCAGCTTAATCGGTTCACCCCTCCACTTT. Its protein product is CASSLIGSPLHF.

The genes are TRBV6-1 and TRBJ2-5, with D unclear. The CDR3 runs 15 residues. Trimming took off 3 bases at V and 5 bases at J, with 16 bases between the two ends. CDR1 is MNHNS and CDR2 is SASEGT in the germline V gene. CDR3 in DNA: TGTGCCAGCAGTGACGGGTCCTGGCCTACGGAGACCCAGTACTTC. Residues: CASSDGSWPTETQYF.

The chain couples TRBV7-6 to TRBJ2-2; D may be TRBD1 or TRBD2 (5 bases each). The CDR3 is made up of 16 amino acids. The V end was cut by 5 bases, the J end by 0 bases, with 13 bases between. The germline V gene has CDR1 SGHVS and CDR2 FNYEAQ. Here the CDR3 DNA reads TGTGCCAGCAGCCGAGGGGCAGGGTCGAACACCGGGGAGCTGTTTTTT. Translation gives CASSRGAGSNTGELFF.

This chain uses TRBV13 with TRBJ2-4; D ambiguous. Germline CDR1 PRHDT, CDR2 FYEKMQ (reference sequence). This CDR3 has 16 residues. Trimming took off 3 bases at V and 1 base at J, with 13 bases between the two ends. The CDR3 spells CASSLTKEVAKNIQYF. CDR3 in DNA: TGTGCCAGCAGCTTGACGAAGGAAGTGGCCAAAAACATTCAGTACTTC. Variable domain in full (rest from reference TRBV13 and TRBJ2-4): AAGVIQSPRHLIKEKRETATLKCYPIPRHDTVYWYQQGPGQDPQFLISFYEKMQSDKGSIPDRFSAQQFSDYHSELNMSSLELGDSALYFCASSLTKEVAKNIQYFGAGTRLSVL.

This clone is deemed medium-sized. The chain joins TRBV25-1 to TRBJ1-1; 7 bases fit TRBD1. The CDR3 sequence is 16 residues long. Germline loops: CDR1 MGHDK, CDR2 SYGVNS. J lost 5 bases, V lost 0 bases, and 9 bases had no gene match. This CDR3 is CASSEYPLGQVTEAFF. The CDR3 coding sequence is TGTGCCAGCAGTGAATATCCCCTTGGACAGGTGACTGAAGCTTTCTTT. The full variable domain, in which reference TRBV25-1 and TRBJ1-1 provide the parts outside the CDR3, is EADIYQTPRYLVIGTGKKITLECSQTMGHDKMYWYQQDPGMELHLIHYSYGVNSTEKGDLSSESTVSRIRTEHFPLTLESARPSHTSQYLCASSEYPLGQVTEAFFGQGTRLTVV.

V gene TRBV6-6 combines with J gene TRBJ1-5, with D tentatively TRBD1 (6 bases). The germline V and J ends were trimmed by 4 bases and 6 bases, with 10 bases remaining between them. The CDR3 covers 13 residues. Germline CDR1 reads MNHNY; CDR2 reads SVGAGI (reference sequence). The CDR3 DNA reads TGTGCCAGCAGTTGGGACACTCGTCAGCCCCAGCATTTT. Its translation: CASSWDTRQPQHF.

The chain uses TRBV5-1 and TRBJ2-4; TRBD2 might be the D (5 bases). V was shortened by 3 bases and J by 8 bases, with 15 bases between the two germline ends. The germline V gene has CDR1 SGHRS and CDR2 YFSETQ. This CDR3 region has 14 residues. The CDR3 sequence: CASSSGSSRDIQYF. The CDR3 DNA reads TGCGCCAGCAGCTCCGGGTCCTCGCGGGACATTCAGTACTTC.

On this clone itself: In the same sample, other DNA sequences code for this CDR3. This chain links TRBV5-1 with TRBJ2-5, with a weak D call TRBD1 (6 bases). Germline CDR1 is SGHRS and CDR2 is YFSETQ. The CDR3 consists of 13 residues. The V gene lost 2 bases and the J gene lost 2 bases, with 7 bases spanning the gap. The CDR3 nucleotides are TGCGCCAGCAGCTTAGGACAGCAAGAGACCCAGTACTTC. Translation gives CASSLGQQETQYF.

This chain uses TRBV5-1 with TRBJ2-2, with D possibly matching TRBD2 (7 bases). This CDR3 is 16 amino acids long. Germline assignment: CDR1 SGHRS and CDR2 YFSETQ. Deletions cut 1 base from V and 3 bases from J, with 13 bases between. The CDR3 loop reads CASSLLQGGDTGELFF. In DNA, the CDR3 is TGCGCCAGCAGCTTGTTACAGGGAGGGGACACCGGGGAGCTGTTTTTT. Full variable domain (outside the CDR3, taken from reference TRBV5-1 and TRBJ2-2): KAGVTQTPRYLIKTRGQQVTLSCSPISGHRSVSWYQQTPGQGLQFLFEYFSETQRNKGNFPGRFSGRQFSNSRSEMNVSTLELGDSALYLCASSLLQGGDTGELFFGEGSRLTVL.